A selection of T cell receptor beta chains follows, all from one sample in a study of blood T cells in healthy people across ages. TCRdb reprocessed the 5' RACE reads via MiXCR and lists one record per CDR3 protein. Of almost 550,000 distinct CDR3 sequences listed, about 24% are singletons. The same specimen was also included in a second study, on T cells of mothers and their children.

The specimen sequenced was blood. These receptors were taken from a boy aged 10-17 years in good health. Both conserved end residues are part of each CDR3. Fields, in order: V gene, J gene, D gene, clone size, CDR3 protein, CDR3 DNA. D genes are given only for firm matches. Only part of the rows carry a size: once, few, many, or a class if the clone is expanded.

v_call: TRBV20-1; j_call: TRBJ1-2; d_call: -; clone_size: few; cdr3_aa: CSARRIQGYGYTF; cdr3_nt: TGCAGTGCTAGGAGGATACAGGGTTATGGCTACACCTTC
v_call: TRBV6-4; j_call: TRBJ2-1; d_call: -; clone_size: -; cdr3_aa: CASSDEDRSEQFF; cdr3_nt: TGTGCCAGCAGTGATGAAGACAGAAGTGAGCAGTTCTTC
v_call: TRBV4-3; j_call: TRBJ2-2; d_call: -; clone_size: few; cdr3_aa: CASSQGSGARTGELFF; cdr3_nt: TGCGCCAGCAGCCAAGGTTCGGGGGCGCGTACCGGGGAGCTGTTTTTT
v_call: TRBV7-6; j_call: TRBJ1-6; d_call: TRBD1; clone_size: few; cdr3_aa: CASSPDRPPTEPLHF; cdr3_nt: TGTGCCAGCAGCCCGGACAGGCCCCCCACTGAACCCCTCCACTTT
v_call: TRBV28; j_call: TRBJ2-7; d_call: -; clone_size: few; cdr3_aa: CASSPRGGHSSYEQYF; cdr3_nt: TGTGCCAGCAGCCCAAGGGGCGGGCACAGCTCCTACGAGCAGTACTTC
v_call: TRBV28; j_call: TRBJ2-3; d_call: -; clone_size: once; cdr3_aa: CASGSLGDTQYF; cdr3_nt: TGTGCCAGCGGTTCCTTAGGGGATACGCAGTATTTT
v_call: TRBV18; j_call: TRBJ1-2; d_call: TRBD1; clone_size: -; cdr3_aa: CASSPGTGVNYGYTF; cdr3_nt: TGTGCCAGCTCACCAGGGACAGGGGTTAACTATGGCTACACCTTC
v_call: TRBV29-1; j_call: TRBJ2-2; d_call: -; clone_size: -; cdr3_aa: CSVAQKNTGELFF; cdr3_nt: TGCAGCGTTGCCCAGAAGAACACCGGGGAGCTGTTTTTT
v_call: TRBV14; j_call: TRBJ1-2; d_call: -; clone_size: -; cdr3_aa: CASSRYRDTPQGYTF; cdr3_nt: TGTGCCAGCAGCCGCTACCGGGACACCCCACAAGGCTACACCTTC
v_call: TRBV2; j_call: TRBJ2-7; d_call: -; clone_size: -; cdr3_aa: CASSAEGGLRYEQYF; cdr3_nt: TGTGCCAGCAGTGCCGAGGGGGGGCTAAGGTACGAGCAGTACTTC
v_call: TRBV28; j_call: TRBJ1-5; d_call: -; clone_size: -; cdr3_aa: CASSFKGVGRVGQPQHF; cdr3_nt: TGTGCCAGCAGTTTTAAGGGTGTCGGAAGGGTTGGTCAGCCCCAGCATTTT
v_call: TRBV20-1; j_call: TRBJ2-4; d_call: -; clone_size: once; cdr3_aa: CSARGTFVNIQYF; cdr3_nt: TGCAGTGCTAGAGGCACTTTCGTCAACATTCAGTACTTC
v_call: TRBV27; j_call: TRBJ2-5; d_call: TRBD1; clone_size: many; cdr3_aa: CASSLTTGGQETQYF; cdr3_nt: TGTGCCAGCAGTTTAACAACAGGGGGCCAAGAGACCCAGTACTTC
v_call: TRBV7-2; j_call: TRBJ2-7; d_call: TRBD2; clone_size: few; cdr3_aa: CASIWTSGGNTYEQYF; cdr3_nt: TGTGCCAGCATATGGACTAGCGGGGGGAACACCTACGAGCAGTACTTC
v_call: TRBV20-1; j_call: TRBJ2-1; d_call: -; clone_size: many; cdr3_aa: CSARDLAGVYNEQFF; cdr3_nt: TGCAGTGCTAGAGATCTCGCCGGGGTATACAATGAGCAGTTCTTC
v_call: TRBV6-6; j_call: TRBJ2-3; d_call: TRBD2; clone_size: -; cdr3_aa: CASSYRRLAGAPDTQYF; cdr3_nt: TGTGCCAGCAGTTACCGACGACTAGCGGGAGCCCCAGATACGCAGTATTTT
v_call: TRBV4-3; j_call: TRBJ2-1; d_call: -; clone_size: many; cdr3_aa: CASSQAPGLAYNEQFF; cdr3_nt: TGCGCCAGCAGCCAAGCCCCAGGGCTAGCCTACAATGAGCAGTTCTTC
v_call: TRBV29-1; j_call: TRBJ2-1; d_call: -; clone_size: few; cdr3_aa: CSVGQGQDSYNEQFF; cdr3_nt: TGCAGCGTGGGGCAGGGTCAGGATTCCTACAATGAGCAGTTCTTC
v_call: TRBV28; j_call: TRBJ1-1; d_call: -; clone_size: -; cdr3_aa: CASGLASGMNTEAFF; cdr3_nt: TGTGCCAGCGGGTTAGCCTCGGGGATGAACACTGAAGCTTTCTTT
v_call: TRBV28; j_call: TRBJ2-1; d_call: TRBD1; clone_size: -; cdr3_aa: CASPIGTGTNNEQFF; cdr3_nt: TGTGCCAGTCCGATCGGGACAGGGACCAACAATGAGCAGTTCTTC
v_call: TRBV11-2; j_call: TRBJ2-1; d_call: TRBD2; clone_size: -; cdr3_aa: CASRRTSGRGSYNEQFF; cdr3_nt: TGTGCCAGCAGGCGGACTAGCGGGAGAGGGTCCTACAATGAGCAGTTCTTC
v_call: TRBV20-1; j_call: TRBJ2-1; d_call: TRBD2; clone_size: few; cdr3_aa: CSAPSAGGSYNEQFF; cdr3_nt: TGCAGTGCCCCCTCGGCGGGGGGCTCCTACAATGAGCAGTTCTTC
v_call: TRBV4-2; j_call: TRBJ2-7; d_call: TRBD2; clone_size: -; cdr3_aa: CASSPGTSGRFYEQYF; cdr3_nt: TGTGCCAGCAGCCCGGGGACTAGCGGGAGGTTTTACGAGCAGTACTTC
v_call: TRBV6-6; j_call: TRBJ2-7; d_call: -; clone_size: -; cdr3_aa: CASSSGFTAYEQYF; cdr3_nt: TGTGCCAGCAGCTCGGGGTTTACCGCCTACGAGCAGTACTTC
v_call: TRBV28; j_call: TRBJ2-6; d_call: -; clone_size: -; cdr3_aa: CASKSRRGSVGANVLTF; cdr3_nt: TGTGCCAGTAAATCAAGACGGGGATCGGTTGGGGCCAACGTCCTGACTTTC
v_call: TRBV18; j_call: TRBJ2-1; d_call: -; clone_size: -; cdr3_aa: CASSRLTEYNEQFF; cdr3_nt: TGTGCCAGCTCACGACTGACTGAATACAATGAGCAGTTCTTC
v_call: TRBV3-1; j_call: TRBJ2-5; d_call: -; clone_size: few; cdr3_aa: CASSHRDTQKETQYF; cdr3_nt: TGTGCCAGCAGCCACCGGGACACCCAAAAAGAGACCCAGTACTTC
v_call: TRBV28; j_call: TRBJ1-2; d_call: TRBD1; clone_size: few; cdr3_aa: CASRQQGTNYGYTF; cdr3_nt: TGTGCCAGCAGGCAACAGGGGACTAACTATGGCTACACCTTC
v_call: TRBV10-3; j_call: TRBJ2-7; d_call: -; clone_size: -; cdr3_aa: CAISVGATYEQYF; cdr3_nt: TGTGCCATCAGTGTTGGGGCTACCTACGAGCAGTACTTC
v_call: TRBV12-3/TRBV12-4; j_call: TRBJ1-5; d_call: -; clone_size: many; cdr3_aa: CASSLYGSNQPQHF; cdr3_nt: TGTGCCAGCAGCCTTTACGGTTCCAATCAGCCCCAGCATTTT
v_call: TRBV6-2/TRBV6-3; j_call: TRBJ2-2; d_call: TRBD2; clone_size: few; cdr3_aa: CASKIAGLRGELFF; cdr3_nt: TGTGCCAGCAAGATAGCGGGGTTGCGCGGGGAGCTGTTTTTT
v_call: TRBV4-3; j_call: TRBJ1-2; d_call: -; clone_size: -; cdr3_aa: CASSQEGERTVLNYGYTF; cdr3_nt: TGCGCCAGCAGCCAAGAGGGGGAGCGGACAGTTCTTAACTATGGCTACACCTTC
v_call: TRBV4-3; j_call: TRBJ2-3; d_call: TRBD1; clone_size: few; cdr3_aa: CASSQDTGQPTDTQYF; cdr3_nt: TGCGCCAGCAGCCAAGATACGGGACAGCCCACAGATACGCAGTATTTT
v_call: TRBV3-1; j_call: TRBJ1-5; d_call: -; clone_size: -; cdr3_aa: CASSQGGGGQPQHF; cdr3_nt: TGTGCCAGCAGCCAGGGGGGGGGCGGTCAGCCCCAGCATTTT
v_call: TRBV4-1; j_call: TRBJ2-3; d_call: TRBD2; clone_size: -; cdr3_aa: CASSQGAVAGVIDTQYF; cdr3_nt: TGCGCCAGCAGCCAAGGGGCAGTAGCGGGAGTTATAGATACGCAGTATTTT
v_call: TRBV6-6; j_call: TRBJ1-5; d_call: -; clone_size: -; cdr3_aa: CASSDTNQPQHF; cdr3_nt: TGTGCCAGCAGTGACACAAATCAGCCCCAGCATTTT
v_call: TRBV7-8; j_call: TRBJ2-5; d_call: -; clone_size: many; cdr3_aa: CASSLGPMTEETQYF; cdr3_nt: TGTGCCAGCAGCTTAGGCCCTATGACTGAAGAGACCCAGTACTTC
v_call: TRBV28; j_call: TRBJ1-5; d_call: TRBD1; clone_size: -; cdr3_aa: CASSPYRGNNQPQHF; cdr3_nt: TGTGCCAGCAGTCCCTACAGGGGAAACAATCAGCCCCAGCATTTT
v_call: TRBV14; j_call: TRBJ2-3; d_call: -; clone_size: -; cdr3_aa: CASSQASDTQYF; cdr3_nt: TGTGCCAGCAGCCAAGCGTCCGATACGCAGTATTTT
v_call: TRBV4-1; j_call: TRBJ1-1; d_call: -; clone_size: -; cdr3_aa: CASSQDTGTSFF; cdr3_nt: TGCGCCAGCAGCCAAGATACAGGAACATCTTTCTTT
v_call: TRBV9; j_call: TRBJ1-1; d_call: -; clone_size: few; cdr3_aa: CASSVGLLQMNTEAFF; cdr3_nt: TGTGCCAGCAGCGTAGGTCTTTTGCAGATGAACACTGAAGCTTTCTTT
v_call: TRBV12-3/TRBV12-4; j_call: TRBJ2-1; d_call: TRBD2; clone_size: -; cdr3_aa: CASSFLLSGSKYNEQFF; cdr3_nt: TGTGCCAGCAGTTTTTTATTGAGCGGGAGTAAGTACAATGAGCAGTTCTTC
v_call: TRBV18; j_call: TRBJ1-1; d_call: -; clone_size: -; cdr3_aa: CASSPPNTRANTEAFF; cdr3_nt: TGTGCCAGCTCACCACCTAATACCAGGGCGAACACTGAAGCTTTCTTT